This T cell receptor (beta chain) is drawn from a study of T cells after yellow fever vaccination. Broader study findings: Re-detected after boosting: most primary clones, 96% of CD4 and 88% of CD8. There was a possibility that FACS-sorted repertoires contained abundant clonotypes contaminating from the bulk population.

This clonotype was detected ten times or more. Antigen: not known. TCR cDNA, made by 5'RACE template switching, carried an added universal primer site and UMIs. TCRdb independently ran MiXCR on the 5' RACE reads; one entry per CDR3 protein. This table holds about 340,000 distinct CDR3 sequences, 3.5% to 4.5% found once. The V and J ends lost 0 bases and 6 bases respectively, with 14 bases between them. The CDR3 spans 15 residues. CDR1 is SGDLS, CDR2 YYNGEE, per germline. The sequence was collected from a man younger than 35 who received the YFV17D yellow fever vaccine. The chain recombines TRBV9 with TRBJ2-3, with D perhaps matching TRBD2 (6 bases). The sample consisted of PBMCs, taken 5 days after the yellow fever booster vaccination. In nucleotides, the CDR3 is TGTGCCAGCAGCGTAGACACAGGAGGGGTCGATACGCAGTATTTT. Translation: CASSVDTGGVDTQYF.